This passage covers 13 T cell receptor beta chains from one sample sequenced in a study of blood T cell repertoires in COVID-19. Clones were read by immunoSEQ multiplex PCR, and TCRdb kept only the in-frame ones, dropping some. The sample comprises around 130,000 clones, approximately 80% of which are singletons, and approximately 1.8% rests with the top ten. Source material: PBMCs or T cells enriched from blood (not recorded which). These receptors were obtained from a young woman who had been exposed to COVID-19.

The chain combines TRBV29-1 with TRBJ1-2; 7 nucleotides align to TRBD1. Per the germline V gene, CDR1 is SQVTM and CDR2 is ANQGSEA. After removal of 6 bases from V and 3 bases from J, the junction contained 1 base not matched to a gene. This CDR3 has 11 residues. CDR3 DNA: TGCAGCGTGGGGACAGACTATGGCTACACCTTC. Encoded protein: CSVGTDYGYTF. Full variable domain (outside the CDR3, taken from reference TRBV29-1 and TRBJ1-2): SAVISQKPSRDICQRGTSLTIQCQVDSQVTMMFWYRQQPGQSLTLIATANQGSEATYESGFVIDKFPISRPNLTFSTLTVSNMSPEDSSIYLCSVGTDYGYTFGSGTRLTVV.

This chain links TRBV7-2 with TRBJ2-7, with 9 bases identical to TRBD1. Trimming removed 1 base from V and 7 bases from J; junction bases left unmatched: 5. Germline lookup yields CDR1 SGHTA and CDR2 FQGNSA. The CDR3 totals 14 residues. CDR3 region: CASSLVTGGGEQYF. CDR3 in DNA: TGTGCCAGCAGCTTAGTGACAGGGGGGGGAGAGCAGTACTTC.

The sample holds one count of this clone. J is TRBJ1-5 and V is TRBV28; D ambiguous. There are 14 residues in the CDR3. V was cut by 1 base and J by 3 bases, with 7 bases left in between. Germline CDR1 MDHEN, CDR2 SYDVKM. The CDR3 DNA reads as TGTGCCAGCAGTTTATCTGGCTCCAATCAGCCCCAGCATTTT. Its protein is CASSLSGSNQPQHF. Together with reference TRBV28 and TRBJ1-5, the CDR3 gives the full variable domain: DVKVTQSSRYLVKRTGEKVFLECVQDMDHENMFWYRQDPGLGLRLIYFSYDVKMKEKGDIPEGYSVSREKKERFSLILESASTNQTSMYLCASSLSGSNQPQHFGDGTRLSIL.

The chain uses TRBV27 and TRBJ2-1; D possibly corresponds to TRBD2 (6 bases). The V gene lost 8 bases and the J gene lost 2 bases, with 16 bases spanning the gap. This CDR3 is 15 amino acids long. Germline values: CDR1 MNHEY, CDR2 SMNVEV (reference sequence). CDR3: CASGLRDGTYNEQFF. As DNA, the CDR3 is TGTGCCAGCGGGCTGCGGGACGGAACCTACAATGAGCAGTTCTTC.

The chain is built from TRBV11-3 and TRBJ1-2; D uncertain. Germline V gene data show CDR1 as SGHNT and CDR2 as YENEEA. The CDR3 totals 13 residues. The ends were cut back, 2 bases at V and 8 bases at J, with 12 bases in the middle. The CDR3 reads CASSLLGRGGYTF. CDR3 DNA sequence: TGTGCCAGCAGCTTACTAGGGCGAGGGGGCTACACCTTC.

The chain employs TRBV7-6 and TRBJ2-3, with D perhaps matching TRBD2 (7 bases). The CDR3 is 16 residues long. Germline V CDR1 and CDR2: SGHVS, FNYEAQ. Trimming took off 4 bases at V and 4 bases at J, with 18 bases between the two ends. CDR3 loop: CASSSPRGASPDTQYF. The CDR3 DNA follows: TGTGCCAGCAGCTCGCCCCGGGGGGCCTCCCCAGATACGCAGTATTTT.

Only one count was recorded for this clone. The chain links TRBV7-8 to TRBJ2-7; 13 bases map to TRBD2. Germline V gene data show CDR1 as SGHVS and CDR2 as FQNEAQ. This CDR3 contains 14 residues. V shed 5 bases and J 5 bases; nucleotides not matched to a gene: 3. The CDR3 bases are TGTGCCAGCAGCCAAGGGACTAGCGGGAACGAGCAGTACTTC. This encodes CASSQGTSGNEQYF.

CDR3 bases: TGTGCCAGCAGCTTAGAGACTAGCGGGCGTTTCGAGCAGTACTTC. Translated: CASSLETSGRFEQYF. The chain recombines TRBV7-6 with TRBJ2-7, with 10 bases fitting TRBD2. This CDR3 has 15 amino acids. In germline, CDR1 is SGHVS, CDR2 FNYEAQ. After removal of 1 base from V and 6 bases from J, the junction contained 6 bases not matched to a gene.

The J gene is TRBJ2-1, the V gene TRBV28, with 9 bases matching TRBD1. The germline gives CDR1 MDHEN, CDR2 SYDVKM. The CDR3 runs to 17 residues. With 2 bases clipped from V and 10 bases from J, the junction kept 15 bases outside the gene matches. The CDR3 DNA follows: TGTGCCAGCAGTTTACGGTCCTACAGGGGGCTCTTAAACGAGCAGTTCTTC. Its translation: CASSLRSYRGLLNEQFF. The full variable domain, rest sourced from reference TRBV28 and TRBJ2-1, is DVKVTQSSRYLVKRTGEKVFLECVQDMDHENMFWYRQDPGLGLRLIYFSYDVKMKEKGDIPEGYSVSREKKERFSLILESASTNQTSMYLCASSLRSYRGLLNEQFFGPGTRLTVL.

The rearrangement uses TRBV19 and TRBJ2-3; 10 positions match TRBD2. The ends lost 5 bases at V and 1 base at J; junction bases unmatched: 6. The CDR3 is 16 amino acids. The germline gives CDR1 LNHDA, CDR2 SQIVND (reference sequence). Written as DNA, the CDR3 is TGTGCCAGTAGTGGAGCCCTAGCGGGGGGCACAGATACGCAGTATTTT. Protein: CASSGALAGGTDTQYF.

The table lists this clone with a few counts. V usage is TRBV7-2 and J usage is TRBJ1-2, with D perhaps matching TRBD1 (5 bases). Trimming shortened V by 1 base and J by 8 bases, and 14 bases separated the two germline ends. Germline V CDR1 and CDR2: SGHTA, FQGNSA. This CDR3 comprises 14 residues. The CDR3 sequence is CASSLDGPGGGYTF. The CDR3 nucleotides are TGTGCCAGCAGCTTAGACGGCCCCGGGGGGGGCTACACCTTC.

The chain recombines TRBV15 with TRBJ2-4, with TRBD2 as a possible D gene (7 bases). Germline loops: CDR1 LNHNV, CDR2 YYDKDF (reference sequence). This CDR3 contains 16 residues. The V and J ends lost 0 bases and 2 bases respectively, with 11 bases between them. CDR3 coding DNA: TGTGCCACCAGCAGAGATGGGGGGGCGACCAAAAACATTCAGTACTTC. Protein product: CATSRDGGATKNIQYF.

The CDR3 here is CASSPDRAYGYTF. CDR3 sequence (DNA): TGTGCCAGCTCACCCGACAGGGCCTATGGCTACACCTTC. J is TRBJ1-2 and V is TRBV18; TRBD1 matches at 7 bases. CDR3 length: 13 amino acids. V lost 3 bases and J lost 4; bases outside the gene matches: 2. Germline V lookup: CDR1 KGHSH, CDR2 LQKENI.